Listed below are T cell receptor beta chains from one sample, sequenced in a study of T cells in Graves' hyperthyroidism and ophthalmopathy. TCRdb called the multiplex PCR reads again in MiXCR, with one record for every CDR3 protein. Here the sample spans under 450,000 distinct CDR3 sequences, less than 20% being singletons. The sample consisted of blood. These receptors originate from a woman between 18 and 29 years old with Graves' hyperthyroidism. Both conserved end residues are part of each CDR3. The D gene is left open where the match is weak. Clone size is stated in some rows and not others, as once, few, many or a class when expanded.

DNA | CDR3 | J | D | size | V
TGTGCCAGCAGCCAAGAACCGAACACTGAAGCTTTCTTT | CASSQEPNTEAFF | TRBJ1-1 | . | many | TRBV4-2
TGCGCCAGCAGCCAAGTCGAGGGGGGCTTCACTGAAGCTTTCTTT | CASSQVEGGFTEAFF | TRBJ1-1 | . | many | TRBV4-1
TGTGCCAGCTCCGCCCGCCCGGGCGGGTACAATGAGCAGTTCTTC | CASSARPGGYNEQFF | TRBJ2-1 | . | many | TRBV9
TGCGCCAGCAGTGAGCCAAAGACTAGCGGGAACGAGACCCAGTACTTC | CASSEPKTSGNETQYF | TRBJ2-5 | TRBD2 | many | TRBV10-2
TGTGCCAGCAGTTTATACGCAGGGGCGGATGAAAAACTGTTTTTT | CASSLYAGADEKLFF | TRBJ1-4 | . | many | TRBV27
TGTGCCAGCAGTTTAAAGGTGGAGCAGCCCCAGCATTTT | CASSLKVEQPQHF | TRBJ1-5 | . | many | TRBV12-3/TRBV12-4
TGTGCCAGCAGCGTAGAAGGGAATAGCAATCAGCCCCAGCATTTT | CASSVEGNSNQPQHF | TRBJ1-5 | . | many | TRBV9
TGTGCCAGCAGTTTTGGGGACAGGGGCCACACAGATACGCAGTATTTT | CASSFGDRGHTDTQYF | TRBJ2-3 | TRBD1 | many | TRBV12-3/TRBV12-4
TGTGCCAGCTCACCCCTAACAGGGATGAACACTGAAGCTTTCTTT | CASSPLTGMNTEAFF | TRBJ1-1 | . | many | TRBV18
TGCGCCAGCAGGGGTAGCGGGGCACTGACCTACAATGAGCAGTTCTTC | CASRGSGALTYNEQFF | TRBJ2-1 | TRBD2 | many | TRBV5-1
TGCGCCAGCAGCAGAGCCGGGACAGGGGGCACCGGGGAGCTGTTTTTT | CASSRAGTGGTGELFF | TRBJ2-2 | TRBD1 | few | TRBV5-1
TGTGCCAGCAGCCACAACCTCGGGGGGCAAGAGACCCAGTACTTC | CASSHNLGGQETQYF | TRBJ2-5 | TRBD2 | many | TRBV14
TGCGCCAGCAGCTTGGCCGGGACAGGGTTTAGGTTTGACACCGGGGAGCTGTTTTTT | CASSLAGTGFRFDTGELFF | TRBJ2-2 | TRBD1 | few | TRBV5-1
TGTGCCAGCAGTTTCCAAAGCGGGGTCTCCTACAATGAGCAGTTCTTC | CASSFQSGVSYNEQFF | TRBJ2-1 | TRBD2 | . | TRBV6-1
TGTGCCAGCAGTTTCCCGGGAATCAGGGAGACCCAGTACTTC | CASSFPGIRETQYF | TRBJ2-5 | . | many | TRBV27
TGTGCCAGCAGCCAAGATCCGTTCGGGGGCGAGCAGTACTTC | CASSQDPFGGEQYF | TRBJ2-7 | . | once | TRBV3-1
TGCAGTGCCGCCCGGGCAGGGGTCACCTACGAGCAGTACTTC | CSAARAGVTYEQYF | TRBJ2-7 | . | many | TRBV20-1
TGTGCCTGGATGAGACAGGGGAACTATGGCTACACCTTC | CAWMRQGNYGYTF | TRBJ1-2 | TRBD1 | many | TRBV30
TGTGCCACCGGGGGGGGGTCTTTAGCCAAAAACATTCAGTACTTC | CATGGGSLAKNIQYF | TRBJ2-4 | TRBD2 | few | TRBV15
TGCGCCAGCAGCCAAGGATCAGACACCTACGAGCAGTACTTC | CASSQGSDTYEQYF | TRBJ2-7 | . | few | TRBV4-1
TGCGCCAGCAGCCACCCAGGGGCGGAGGACATTCAGTACTTC | CASSHPGAEDIQYF | TRBJ2-4 | . | few | TRBV4-1
TGTGCCAGCAGCCAGGGGGGGGCCCGCGAGCAGTACTTC | CASSQGGAREQYF | TRBJ2-7 | . | many | TRBV3-1
TGTGCCAGCAGGACAGGGGACGGTCACCAAGAGACCCAGTACTTC | CASRTGDGHQETQYF | TRBJ2-5 | TRBD1 | . | TRBV28
TGTGCCAGCAGTGACCCTCGGACTAGCGGGGTCAATGAGCAGTTCTTC | CASSDPRTSGVNEQFF | TRBJ2-1 | TRBD2 | few | TRBV6-4
TGCGCCAGCAGCTCGAATACAGGGGTGAACACTGAAGCTTTCTTT | CASSSNTGVNTEAFF | TRBJ1-1 | TRBD1 | many | TRBV5-1
TGTGCCAGCAGCTTAGGGATGGCAGATACGCAGTATTTT | CASSLGMADTQYF | TRBJ2-3 | . | many | TRBV11-2
TGTGCCAGCAGCTCTGACGGACACCATAAAGAGTACGAGCAGTACTTC | CASSSDGHHKEYEQYF | TRBJ2-7 | . | once | TRBV7-9
TGTGCCAGTAGTATTTGGCCCGAGTCTGGCTACACCTTC | CASSIWPESGYTF | TRBJ1-2 | . | . | TRBV19
TGTGCCAGCAGTTACCCACAGGGGAAGGGTGATACGCAGTATTTT | CASSYPQGKGDTQYF | TRBJ2-3 | TRBD1 | . | TRBV6-5
TGTGCCAGCAGCAACCCGGGAGACAATCAGCCCCAGCATTTT | CASSNPGDNQPQHF | TRBJ1-5 | . | many | TRBV12-3/TRBV12-4
TGTGCCAGCAGTCCCCGGAGCGGTCAGCGGGGAAATGAGCAGTTCTTC | CASSPRSGQRGNEQFF | TRBJ2-1 | TRBD2 | many | TRBV28
TGTGCCAGCAGCGTACGGTCCCTAGCGGGGGGGCCCAATGAGCAGTTCTTC | CASSVRSLAGGPNEQFF | TRBJ2-1 | TRBD2 | many | TRBV9
TGTGCCACCAGCAGCGGCTACAATGAGCAGTTCTTC | CATSSGYNEQFF | TRBJ2-1 | . | many | TRBV15
TGTGCCAGCAGCTTAGATCTCACGTCCTACAATGAGCAGTTCTTC | CASSLDLTSYNEQFF | TRBJ2-1 | . | many | TRBV11-3
TGTGCCAGCAGTGAAGGGCAGATTCAGGAAGCTTTCTTT | CASSEGQIQEAFF | TRBJ1-1 | . | . | TRBV2
TGTGCCAGCAGCGTAGAAGGGACAGGAGAAGAGACCCAGTACTTC | CASSVEGTGEETQYF | TRBJ2-5 | TRBD1 | . | TRBV9
TGTGCCAGCAGCGTTGCTCTTGCGCCACAAGAGACCCAGTACTTC | CASSVALAPQETQYF | TRBJ2-5 | . | many | TRBV6-1
TGTGCCAGCTCGAGCGGGGAGGCCGCGTACAATGAGCAGTTCTTC | CASSSGEAAYNEQFF | TRBJ2-1 | TRBD2 | . | TRBV3-1
TGTGCCAGCAGTCGACTTCCGGGACAGCTTAACTATGGCTACACCTTC | CASSRLPGQLNYGYTF | TRBJ1-2 | TRBD1 | many | TRBV27
TGCAGTGCTTTGTCCTCAGGGGAAACCTACAATGAGCAGTTCTTC | CSALSSGETYNEQFF | TRBJ2-1 | . | . | TRBV20-1
TGTGCCAGCTCACCACGGGGACTTTCAAACAATGAGCAGTTCTTC | CASSPRGLSNNEQFF | TRBJ2-1 | . | many | TRBV18
TGTGCCACCCACCCAGGGGGCACGATCGAAAAACTGTTTTTT | CATHPGGTIEKLFF | TRBJ1-4 | TRBD1 | . | TRBV15
TGTGCCAGCAGTGACAGGACAGGGAGGTACGAGCAGTACTTC | CASSDRTGRYEQYF | TRBJ2-7 | TRBD1 | many | TRBV6-1
TGTGCCAGCAGTTCGGATTTTGGGGGAAAACTGTTTTTT | CASSSDFGGKLFF | TRBJ1-4 | . | many | TRBV6-2/TRBV6-3
TGTGCCAGCATCAGGACCCGAGGGGGTCACTATGGCTACACCTTC | CASIRTRGGHYGYTF | TRBJ1-2 | . | . | TRBV2
TGCGCCAGCAGCCCCCGGATGGGAGATCACTCTGGAAACACCATATATTTT | CASSPRMGDHSGNTIYF | TRBJ1-3 | . | . | TRBV5-1